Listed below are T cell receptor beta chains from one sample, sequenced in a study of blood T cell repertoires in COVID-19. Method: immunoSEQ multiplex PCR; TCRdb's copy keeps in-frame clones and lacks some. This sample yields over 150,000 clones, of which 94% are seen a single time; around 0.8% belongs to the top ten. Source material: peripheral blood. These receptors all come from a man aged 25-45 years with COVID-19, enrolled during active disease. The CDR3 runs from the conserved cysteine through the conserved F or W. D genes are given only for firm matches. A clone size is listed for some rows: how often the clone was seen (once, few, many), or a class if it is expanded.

CDR3: CSVDVGQLQYF
D: TRBD1
V: TRBV29-1
size: few

CDR3: CASSQGRGSDTQYF
D: TRBD2
V: TRBV7-2
size: NA

CDR3: CASSRDRSASYEQYF
D: TRBD1
V: TRBV5-1
size: NA

CDR3: CASSTKWALYEQYF
D: NA
V: TRBV5-6
size: NA

CDR3: CASSGGQGEFGYEQYF
D: TRBD1
V: TRBV5-1
size: NA

CDR3: CASSYSRVGGKETQYF
D: NA
V: TRBV6-5
size: NA

CDR3: CASSDQTGGREKLFF
D: TRBD1
V: TRBV6-1
size: NA

CDR3: CASSQTSGTGGETQYF
D: TRBD1
V: TRBV4-2
size: NA

CDR3: CASSLGQAGFTEAFF
D: NA
V: TRBV5-6
size: NA

CDR3: CASSLGQINQPQHF
D: NA
V: TRBV6-5
size: NA

CDR3: CASSPEGTSFYNEQFF
D: TRBD2
V: TRBV7-2
size: once

CDR3: CASSGPGTGGTEAFF
D: TRBD1
V: TRBV7-9
size: NA

CDR3: CASSHTGGFEAFF
D: TRBD1
V: TRBV3-1/TRBV3-2
size: NA

CDR3: CASSLAPGAEAFF
D: NA
V: TRBV7-9
size: few

CDR3: CASSQGLNTGELFF
D: NA
V: TRBV7-2
size: NA

CDR3: CASSFAGNGYTF
D: NA
V: TRBV12-3/TRBV12-4
size: NA

CDR3: CASSRGSGLAAYNEQFF
D: TRBD2
V: TRBV9
size: NA

CDR3: CASSPPDSYGYTF
D: NA
V: TRBV5-4
size: NA

CDR3: CASTVGGTNQPQHF
D: NA
V: TRBV19
size: NA

CDR3: CASSAQESANTGELFF
D: NA
V: TRBV2
size: NA

CDR3: CASSIMGQGGSPLHF
D: TRBD1
V: TRBV2
size: NA

CDR3: CASSIDRINQPQHF
D: NA
V: TRBV7-2
size: NA

CDR3: CASSIPGGGRNTIYF
D: TRBD1
V: TRBV19
size: NA

CDR3: CASSTRSGKGNQPQHF
D: NA
V: TRBV19
size: NA

CDR3: CASSSGQLETQYF
D: TRBD1
V: TRBV7-3
size: once

CDR3: CASSSPGLSSYNEQFF
D: NA
V: TRBV6-5
size: NA

CDR3: CASSPRGRGSPLHF
D: NA
V: TRBV7-9
size: NA

CDR3: CASRTGQGGFYEQYF
D: TRBD1
V: TRBV6-5
size: NA

CDR3: CASRSGTDNTDTQYF
D: TRBD1
V: TRBV6-5
size: NA

CDR3: CASSPLREGLVEAFF
D: NA
V: TRBV3-1/TRBV3-2
size: NA

CDR3: CASSSAGQGGPEAFF
D: TRBD1
V: TRBV5-1
size: NA

CDR3: CASTPTGMYGYTF
D: NA
V: TRBV10-2
size: NA

CDR3: CASSLRTGGYGYTF
D: TRBD1
V: TRBV27
size: NA

CDR3: CASSLDSTDYGYTF
D: NA
V: TRBV11-2
size: NA

CDR3: CASSVEGPHAQTPSPSFRRDGYTF
D: NA
V: TRBV9
size: NA

CDR3: CASSRSGVGYEQYF
D: TRBD2
V: TRBV11-2
size: NA

CDR3: CASSLDRAGGHATQYF
D: TRBD2
V: TRBV5-1
size: once

CDR3: CASSRGGVNTEAFF
D: TRBD1
V: TRBV2
size: NA

CDR3: CASSQGLGQGSGNTIYF
D: TRBD1
V: TRBV3-1/TRBV3-2
size: once

CDR3: CASSLGTGGFQPQHF
D: TRBD1
V: TRBV5-1
size: NA

CDR3: CAWSELSGANVLTF
D: NA
V: TRBV30
size: NA

CDR3: CASSYLRDRGLSNYGYTF
D: TRBD1
V: TRBV7-9
size: NA

CDR3: CAWSRGQETQYF
D: NA
V: TRBV30
size: NA

CDR3: CASRGTGDQNTEAFF
D: TRBD1
V: TRBV5-1
size: NA

CDR3: CASSQVLQKETQYF
D: NA
V: TRBV4-2
size: NA

CDR3: CATSRDTGTGNTIYF
D: NA
V: TRBV15
size: NA

CDR3: CASSLGLGTDTQYF
D: NA
V: TRBV5-1
size: NA

CDR3: CASSEAGLRNTEAFF
D: NA
V: TRBV2
size: NA

CDR3: CASSLAGGGVSGANVLTF
D: NA
V: TRBV7-6
size: NA

CDR3: CASSRYLAGNTGELFF
D: TRBD2
V: TRBV3-1/TRBV3-2
size: NA

CDR3: CASSPGTSRETQYF
D: TRBD2
V: TRBV7-3
size: NA